The source of this T cell receptor (beta chain) is a study of T cell responses to AZD1222 COVID-19 vaccine. Germline V gene lookup returns CDR1 GTSNPN and CDR2 SVGIG (reference sequence). After removal of 6 bases from V and 3 bases from J, the junction contained 5 bases not matched to a gene. The CDR3 has 13 amino acids. Using immunoSEQ multiplex PCR, the repertoire was profiled, and TCRdb retains in-frame clones only, with some absent. The sample records 90,000 to 120,000 clones, 75% to 95% being singletons. This TCR derives from an adult who received the AZD1222 COVID-19 vaccine. The genes are TRBV30 and TRBJ2-1; 7 bases are a match to TRBD2. Material: peripheral blood, obtained 28 days after the second AZD1222 dose. In DNA, the CDR3 is TGTGCCTGCACCAGCGGGGTCTACAATGAGCAGTTCTTC. Its translation: CACTSGVYNEQFF.